These 14 T cell receptor beta chains share one sample of origin, sequenced in a study of radiation and T cells in renal cell carcinoma. Indicated time point: blood 4 weeks post-SBRT, at nephrectomy. Indicated treatment: 15 Gy SBRT to primary tumor, nephrectomy 4 weeks later. The data were produced by immunoSEQ multiplex PCR, yet TCRdb's version contains in-frame clones alone and is incomplete. The sample includes roughly 90,000 clones, 70% to 90% of them seen just once. Sequences were derived from blood, sampled from a patient whose treatment included radiotherapy and nephrectomy. These receptors all stem from a man aged 45-60 years with renal cell carcinoma.

The rearrangement uses TRBV4-1 and TRBJ2-7; the D is unclear. The CDR3 spans 16 residues. Germline V gene lookup returns CDR1 MGHRA and CDR2 YSYEKL. Between the trimmed V and J ends, which lost 2 bases and 5 bases, there was a span of 19 bases. The CDR3 region is CASSQSGNPSLDEQYF. The CDR3 DNA reads TGCGCCAGCAGCCAAAGTGGGAACCCCTCCCTTGACGAGCAGTACTTC.

The chain has TRBV5-4 and TRBJ2-3; TRBD2 matches at 7 bases. V was clipped by 4 bases and J by 4 bases; unmatched bases: 15. Germline CDR1 is SGHNT and CDR2 is YYREEE (reference sequence). This CDR3 is 17 amino acids long. CDR3 sequence reads: CASSPGQTSRAADTQYF. The CDR3 DNA reads as TGTGCCAGCAGCCCGGGGCAGACTAGCAGGGCCGCAGATACGCAGTATTTT.

The chain employs TRBV4-2 and TRBJ1-6; D is unresolved. Germline V gene sequence: CDR1 LGHNA, CDR2 YNFKEQ. Trimming stripped 4 bases from V and 7 bases from J, with 20 bases between. CDR3 length equals 17 residues. The CDR3 region is CASSPAPDLRANSPLHF. CDR3 nucleotide sequence: TGTGCCAGCAGCCCCGCTCCGGACCTCAGAGCGAATTCACCCCTCCACTTT.

The V gene is TRBV5-4, the J gene TRBJ2-7, with D perhaps matching TRBD2 (6 bases). Germline V gives CDR1 SGHNT, CDR2 YYREEE (reference sequence). The V and J ends lost 6 bases and 3 bases respectively, with 19 bases between them. This CDR3 comprises 15 residues. CDR3 DNA: TGTGCCAGCAAACCGGGACTGACTATACTCTACGAGCAGTACTTC. The encoded protein is CASKPGLTILYEQYF.

This clone appeared a single time. DNA of the CDR3: TGTGCCTGGAGCCCGGGACTAGACGGACAATGGGAGGCCCAGTACTTC. Protein: CAWSPGLDGQWEAQYF. The chain recombines TRBV30 with TRBJ2-5, with 8 bases identical to TRBD2. V lost 3 bases and J lost 9; bases outside the gene matches: 18. The germline gives CDR1 GTSNPN, CDR2 SVGIG (reference sequence). This CDR3 has 16 residues.

In its sample, this clone was seen once. In nucleotides, the CDR3 is TGTGCCAGCAGTGCCCGACTAGCCACAGATACGCAGTATTTT. It encodes CASSARLATDTQYF. The rearrangement links TRBV2 to TRBJ2-3, with 7 nucleotides matching TRBD2. The V segment lost 4 bases and the J segment 2 bases; nucleotides outside the gene matches: 3. The CDR3 extends over 14 amino acids. The germline CDR1 and CDR2 sequences are SNHLY and FYNNEI.

The V call is TRBV6-1, the J call TRBJ2-3, with D tentatively TRBD1 or TRBD2 (6 bases each). This CDR3 has 16 residues. Germline V gene sequence: CDR1 MNHNS, CDR2 SASEGT. The V and J ends lost 2 bases and 1 base respectively, with 13 bases between them. The CDR3 reads CASSERGAGGTDTQYF. The CDR3 bases are TGTGCCAGCAGTGAAAGGGGGGCGGGTGGCACAGATACGCAGTATTTT.

The J gene is TRBJ2-5, the V gene TRBV5-4, with D unclear. Deletions cut 0 bases from V and 5 bases from J, with 8 bases between. Germline V gene lookup returns CDR1 SGHNT and CDR2 YYREEE (reference sequence). This CDR3 spans 13 amino acids. CDR3 DNA sequence: TGTGCCAGCAGCTTGGAAACCAGGGAGACCCAGTACTTC. It translates to CASSLETRETQYF.

This clone was found a few times. CDR3 amino acids: CASSLASGTYTGELFF. The CDR3, as DNA: TGTGCCAGCAGCTTGGCTAGCGGGACTTACACCGGGGAGCTGTTTTTT. The chain employs TRBV5-8 and TRBJ2-2; TRBD2 agrees at 9 bases. The CDR3 covers 16 residues. Germline loops: CDR1 SGHTS, CDR2 YDEGEE. Trimming cost V 0 bases and J 3 bases; bases outside gene matches: 3. The full variable domain, with the rest looked up from reference TRBV5-8 and TRBJ2-2, is EAGVTQSPTHLIKTRGQQATLRCSPISGHTSVYWYQQALGLGLQFLLWYDEGEERNRGNFPPRFSGRQFPNYSSELNVNALELEDSALYLCASSLASGTYTGELFFGEGSRLTVL.

This clone was counted between two and nine times. The chain uses TRBV6-1 and TRBJ1-6; 8 bases map to TRBD1. The J segment lost 9 bases and the V segment lost 6 bases, leaving 1 base of the junction unmatched. The germline V gene has CDR1 MNHNS and CDR2 SASEGT. The CDR3 extends over 12 amino acids. CDR3 nucleotides: TGTGCCAGCAGCCAGGGGGCTTCACCCCTCCACTTT. Translation: CASSQGASPLHF.

This rearrangement joins TRBV11-2 to TRBJ2-4; 15 bases agree with TRBD2. The CDR3 runs to 18 residues. V shed 7 bases, J shed 1 base, and the junction held 8 bases outside the gene matches. Germline V gene lookup returns CDR1 SGHAT and CDR2 FQNNGV. CDR3 coding DNA: TGTGCCAGCAACCTGGGACTAGCGGGGGGCTGGGCCAAAAACATTCAGTACTTC. It codes for CASNLGLAGGWAKNIQYF. The entire variable domain, with the rest obtained from reference TRBV11-2 and TRBJ2-4, is as follows: EAGVAQSPRYKIIEKRQSVAFWCNPISGHATLYWYQQILGQGPKLLIQFQNNGVVDDSQLPKDRFSAERLKGVDSTLKIQPAKLEDSAVYLCASNLGLAGGWAKNIQYFGAGTRLSVL.

The chain couples TRBV19 to TRBJ2-1, with 7 bases lining up with TRBD2. The trim removed 11 bases at V and 5 bases at J, leaving 12 bases unmatched. Germline CDR1 and CDR2: LNHDA and SQIVND (reference sequence). The CDR3 has 14 amino acids. The DNA for the CDR3 is TGTGCCTTATCCGGGACTAACGAAAACAATGAGCAGTTCTTC. It yields the protein CALSGTNENNEQFF.

V is TRBV9 and J is TRBJ2-3, with 7 bases that match TRBD2. V lost 3 bases and J lost 2; bases outside the gene matches: 3. Looked up from germline, CDR1 is SGDLS and CDR2 is YYNGEE. The CDR3 runs 14 residues. The CDR3 is CASSAGLVTDTQYF. The CDR3 DNA reads as TGTGCCAGCAGCGCAGGACTAGTCACAGATACGCAGTATTTT.

The CDR3 DNA sequence: TGTGCCAGCAGCGAGCGACTTGGCTATGGCTACACCTTC. Protein product: CASSERLGYGYTF. The chain is built from TRBV7-2 and TRBJ1-2; D is unresolved. CDR1 SGHTA and CDR2 FQGNSA come from the germline V gene. The CDR3 covers 13 residues. V was cut by 5 bases and J by 4 bases, with 11 bases left in between.